This T cell receptor beta chain derives from a study of cytomegalovirus exposure and HLA in healthy donors. The primer mix had 60 Vbeta and 13 Jbeta primers. The protocol was immunoSEQ multiplex PCR, while the TCRdb copy is restricted to in-frame clones and leaves out a portion. There are around 150,000 clones in the sample; over 75% occur only once, and about 2.4% lies in the top ten. In germline, CDR1 is SEHNR, CDR2 FQNEAQ (reference sequence). The CDR3 spans 14 residues. The V gene end was trimmed by 6 bases and the J gene end by 9 bases; junction bases not matched to a gene: 11. The sequenced material came from PBMCs. The clonotype comes from a man in his fifties in good health and CMV-seronegative. This chain connects TRBV7-9 to TRBJ2-1, with TRBD1 identical over 7 bases. CDR3 in amino acids: CASRPPEGGGEQFF. The CDR3 DNA follows: TGTGCCAGCAGACCTCCAGAAGGGGGCGGTGAGCAGTTCTTC.